The 24 T cell receptor beta chains reported below all come from one sample, sequenced in a study of blood T cells in healthy people across ages. For the second PCR, which ran for about 7 to 11 cycles, a sample-barcoded 5' primer and a J-beta primer mix were used. TCRdb processed the 5' RACE reads anew with MiXCR; each CDR3 protein has one entry. The sample gives about 760,000 distinct CDR3 sequences, 45% to 70% of which show up once; about a quarter is in the top ten. Sequencing was done on a sample of blood. The receptor source for this set is a man aged 35-49 years in good health.

The chain has TRBV20-1 and TRBJ2-7, with D possibly being TRBD1 or TRBD2 (5 bases each). CDR1 and CDR2 (germline): DFQATT, SNEGSKA (reference sequence). The CDR3 consists of 14 residues. The V and J ends lost 5 bases and 0 bases respectively, with 14 bases between them. The CDR3 nucleotides are TGCAGTGCTCCGGGACCGCGGAGCTCCTACGAGCAGTACTTC. As protein: CSAPGPRSSYEQYF.

The rearrangement links TRBV5-6 to TRBJ1-2, with D possibly matching TRBD1 (5 bases). Trimming stripped 4 bases from V and 6 bases from J, with 16 bases between. The CDR3 length is 14 residues. Germline V CDR1 and CDR2: SGHDT, YYEEEE. This CDR3 reads CASSPGPTGDGYTF. The CDR3 DNA follows: TGTGCCAGCAGCCCGGGACCGACGGGCGATGGCTACACCTTC.

The rearrangement joins TRBV12-3 or TRBV12-4 to TRBJ2-1; 15 nucleotides match TRBD2. The DNA end favors TRBJ2-7, so the J call may be wrong. CDR3 length: 15 amino acids. The CDR3 bases are TGTGCCAGCAGGCCGGGACTAGCGGGGGGCAATGAGCAGTACTTC. It yields the protein CASRPGLAGGNEQYF.

The chain uses TRBV5-1 and TRBJ2-3, with D uncertain. The CDR3 runs 14 residues. CDR1 and CDR2 from the germline V gene are SGHRS and YFSETQ. The V gene lost 2 bases and the J gene lost 0 bases, with 7 bases spanning the gap. CDR3 sequence: CASSFTTSTDTQYF. The CDR3 bases are TGCGCCAGCAGCTTCACCACTAGCACAGATACGCAGTATTTT.

This clonotype was observed a few times. This chain links TRBV12-3 or TRBV12-4 with TRBJ2-5; 7 bases agree with TRBD1. The end of the DNA is better explained by TRBJ2-7, so the J call may be wrong. The CDR3 runs 11 residues. The chain's CDR3 is CASSQGVEQYF. CDR3 coding DNA: TGTGCCAGCAGTCAGGGGGTCGAGCAGTACTTC.

The rearrangement uses TRBV28 and TRBJ2-6; D gene unclear. The CDR3 contains 17 residues. Germline-derived CDR1 and CDR2 are MDHEN and SYDVKM. V lost 5 bases to trimming and J lost 1 base, with 15 bases between them. In DNA form, the CDR3 reads TGTGCCAGCAGTCCGTCGTCTGCATTTTCTGGGGCCAACGTCCTGACTTTC. Its translation is CASSPSSAFSGANVLTF. Variable domain in full (rest from reference TRBV28 and TRBJ2-6): DVKVTQSSRYLVKRTGEKVFLECVQDMDHENMFWYRQDPGLGLRLIYFSYDVKMKEKGDIPEGYSVSREKKERFSLILESASTNQTSMYLCASSPSSAFSGANVLTFGAGSRLTVL.

The rearrangement links TRBV7-9 to TRBJ2-1, with 12 bases aligning to TRBD2. The J segment lost 4 bases and the V segment lost 1 base, leaving 8 bases of the junction unmatched. The CDR3 loop spans 18 amino acids. CDR1 SEHNR and CDR2 FQNEAQ come from the germline V gene (reference sequence). The CDR3 loop is CASSLERRLAGVYNEQFF. The CDR3 DNA sequence: TGTGCCAGCAGCTTAGAAAGGAGACTAGCGGGGGTGTACAATGAGCAGTTCTTC.

The V gene is TRBV6-2 or TRBV6-3, the J gene TRBJ2-7, with D unresolved. Germline V gene lookup returns CDR1 MNHEY and CDR2 SVGEGT. The ends were cut back, 2 bases at V and 5 bases at J, with 7 bases in the middle. CDR3 size: 12 residues. The CDR3 sequence: CASSYDQDEQYF. The CDR3 nucleotides read TGTGCCAGCAGTTACGACCAGGACGAGCAGTACTTC.

The V and J genes are TRBV12-3 or TRBV12-4 and TRBJ2-2; D might be TRBD2 (5 bases). Trimming pared 2 bases from V and 7 bases from J, leaving 8 bases between. The CDR3 length is 13 residues. The DNA for the CDR3 is TGTGCCAGCAGTTTATCGGGAAGCGGGGAGCTGTTTTTT. This codes for CASSLSGSGELFF.

The sample holds a few counts of this clonotype. The chain employs TRBV3-1 and TRBJ2-6, with a weak D call TRBD1 (6 bases). Between the trimmed V and J ends, which lost 4 bases and 3 bases, there was a span of 19 bases. This CDR3 has 18 amino acids. CDR1 is LGHDT, CDR2 YNNKEL, per germline (reference sequence). CDR3 sequence: CASSPPSHRTDGANVLTF. As DNA, the CDR3 is TGTGCCAGCAGCCCTCCTTCCCATCGGACAGATGGGGCCAACGTCCTGACTTTC. Combining the CDR3 with reference TRBV3-1 and TRBJ2-6 gives the whole variable domain DTAVSQTPKYLVTQMGNDKSIKCEQNLGHDTMYWYKQDSKKFLKIMFSYNNKELIINETVPNRFSPKSPDKAHLNLHINSLELGDSAVYFCASSPPSHRTDGANVLTFGAGSRLTVL.

This rearrangement joins TRBV10-3 to TRBJ1-1; D gene ambiguous. The CDR3 has 13 residues. Germline-derived CDR1 and CDR2 are ENHRY and SYGVKD. With 0 bases removed from V and 5 bases from J, the gap between germline ends came to 7 bases. CDR3 DNA: TGTGCCATCAGTGAGTCGACGGGGACTGAAGCTTTCTTT. This encodes CAISESTGTEAFF.

This clonotype was picked up a small number of times. The CDR3: CASSPPGTGGTTQYF. CDR3 coding DNA: TGTGCCAGCAGCCCCCCCGGGACAGGGGGGACTACGCAGTATTTT. The chain has TRBV25-1 and TRBJ2-3; TRBD1 matches at 11 bases. V lost 6 bases and J lost 8; bases outside the gene matches: 10. CDR1 MGHDK and CDR2 SYGVNS come from the germline V gene. CDR3 length: 15 amino acids.

This clonotype is large in the sample. CDR3 nucleotide sequence: TGTGCCAGCAGTTTTTCGGGACGGCAATACGAGCAGTACTTC. Translating gives CASSFSGRQYEQYF. V gene TRBV27 combines with J gene TRBJ2-7; D tentatively fits TRBD1 or TRBD2 (5 bases each). The V end lost 3 bases, the J end lost 4 bases, and 13 bases lay between the germline ends. CDR3 length: 14 residues. Germline V gene sequence: CDR1 MNHEY, CDR2 SMNVEV (reference sequence).

V is TRBV24-1 and J is TRBJ2-3; the D is unclear. V was clipped by 3 bases and J by 3 bases, with 9 bases between them. Germline-derived CDR1 and CDR2 are KGHDR and SFDVKD. This CDR3 is 14 amino acids long. The CDR3 spells CATSDPLGTDTQYF. For the CDR3, the DNA is TGTGCCACCAGTGATCCTTTGGGGACAGATACGCAGTATTTT.

The chain joins TRBV14 to TRBJ2-1; possibly TRBD1 for D (6 bases). Germline CDR1 SGHDN, CDR2 FVKESK. Trimming removed 2 bases at V and 0 bases at J, with 11 bases between. This CDR3 spans 16 amino acids. The CDR3 spells CASSQYIQGSYNEQFF. The DNA for the CDR3 is TGTGCCAGCAGCCAATATATACAGGGCTCCTACAATGAGCAGTTCTTC.

The CDR3 DNA is TGTGCCAGCAGCTTGGGACTAGCGAACTACGAGCAGTACTTC. Translated: CASSLGLANYEQYF. J is TRBJ2-7 and V is TRBV7-2, with 10 bases fitting TRBD2. Looked up from germline, CDR1 is SGHTA and CDR2 is FQGNSA. J was trimmed by 3 bases and V by 3 bases; bases with no gene match: 2. This CDR3 has 14 residues.

Remarks on this clonotype: At one end the junction does not follow the germline gene, possibly because of a read error. The chain combines TRBV28 with TRBJ2-3; tentatively, D is TRBD1 (6 bases). Germline loops: CDR1 MDHEN, CDR2 SYDVKM. This CDR3 comprises 18 residues. CDR3 DNA sequence: TGTGCCGGCAGCCTCCTTTCCTTGACAGGCTCCTTCACAGATACGCAGTATTTT. Translation: CAGSLLSLTGSFTDTQYF.

This clonotype was seen only once. V and J are TRBV20-1 and TRBJ2-7; no definite D call. Germline CDR1 reads DFQATT; CDR2 reads SNEGSKA (reference sequence). V lost 3 bases and J 4 bases, leaving 13 bases between the germline ends. CDR3 length equals 13 residues. The CDR3 spells CSASPISVYEQYF. The DNA for the CDR3 is TGCAGTGCTAGCCCAATCTCCGTGTACGAGCAGTACTTC.

V and J are TRBV6-1 and TRBJ2-5; D perhaps matches TRBD2 (7 bases). The CDR3 loop spans 16 amino acids. Germline V lookup: CDR1 MNHNS, CDR2 SASEGT. V was pared by 7 bases and J by 1 base, with 19 bases between. The CDR3: CASTRTGGGGQETQYF. The DNA of the CDR3 is TGTGCCAGCACACGAACTGGGGGAGGGGGCCAAGAGACCCAGTACTTC.

The chain uses TRBV6-1 and TRBJ1-4, with D tentatively TRBD1 (6 bases). CDR3 length equals 15 residues. Germline CDR1 is MNHNS and CDR2 is SASEGT. V shed 3 bases and J shed 7 bases, with 15 bases lying between them. The CDR3, as DNA: TGTGCCAGCAGTGACCAGGGGCCCCGGGGTGAAAAACTGTTTTTT. Amino acids: CASSDQGPRGEKLFF.

The chain joins TRBV11-2 to TRBJ2-1; D perhaps matches TRBD2 (7 bases). CDR3 length: 22 amino acids. Deletions cut 5 bases from V and 7 bases from J, with 39 bases between. Looked up from germline, CDR1 is SGHAT and CDR2 is FQNNGV. The CDR3 bases are TGTGCCAGCAGCCAGCTTTTATTCCGGGGGGCAGGGAGCCACGGGCCTGGGAATGAGCAGTTCTTC. Translating gives CASSQLLFRGAGSHGPGNEQFF.

The chain recombines TRBV10-2 with TRBJ2-5; D gene unclear. The V end was cut by 2 bases, the J end by 1 base, with 5 bases between. The CDR3 contains 13 residues. The germline CDR1 and CDR2 sequences are WSHSY and SAAADI. Here the CDR3 DNA reads TGCGCCAGCAGTGAGCAGTCCCAAGAGACCCAGTACTTC. Protein: CASSEQSQETQYF.

This clonotype was detected only a few times. This chain connects TRBV12-3 or TRBV12-4 to TRBJ2-7; possible D gene TRBD2, 5 bases. V dropped 6 bases and J dropped 3 bases, with 15 bases sitting between them. This CDR3 comprises 14 residues. CDR3 loop: CASSPDLTSYEQYF. The CDR3 bases are TGTGCCAGCAGCCCAGACTTAACTAGCTACGAGCAGTACTTC.

V gene TRBV11-3 combines with J gene TRBJ2-5; tentatively, D is TRBD1 (6 bases). V shed 5 bases and J shed 5 bases, with 18 bases lying between them. The germline V gene has CDR1 SGHNT and CDR2 YENEEA. The length of the CDR3 is 15 residues. The CDR3: CASSPRDKTLETQYF. For the CDR3, the DNA is TGTGCCAGCAGCCCCCGGGACAAGACCCTGGAGACCCAGTACTTC.